Presented here are 4 T cell receptor beta chains from one specimen sequenced in a study of blood T cell repertoires in COVID-19. Sequencing used immunoSEQ multiplex PCR; TCRdb keeps in-frame clones, though not all of them. The sample lists roughly 220,000 clones, 80% to 90% occurring once. The sequenced sample was PBMCs or T cells enriched from blood (not recorded which). The receptors stem from a woman aged 50 to 60 with acute COVID-19.

The rearrangement links TRBV7-9 to TRBJ2-6; TRBD1 matches at 8 bases. J was trimmed by 4 bases and V by 5 bases; bases with no gene match: 13. The CDR3 spans 18 residues. CDR1 SEHNR and CDR2 FQNEAQ come from the germline V gene (reference sequence). CDR3 protein: CASSLADRVKEGANVLTF. CDR3 DNA: TGTGCCAGCAGCCTGGCGGACAGGGTCAAGGAAGGGGCCAACGTCCTGACTTTC.

V and J are TRBV7-8 and TRBJ2-4; 9 nucleotides agree with TRBD2. CDR3 length: 17 amino acids. Germline-derived CDR1 and CDR2 are SGHVS and FQNEAQ. Trimming cost V 1 base and J 2 bases; bases outside gene matches: 6. CDR3 loop: CASSLGRSGGTKNIQYF. In DNA form, the CDR3 reads TGTGCCAGCAGCTTAGGTCGTAGCGGGGGAACCAAAAACATTCAGTACTTC.

The V and J genes are TRBV20-1 and TRBJ1-3, with D hard to call. The ends were cut back, 3 bases at V and 2 bases at J, with 2 bases in the middle. The CDR3 has 11 residues. Germline V gives CDR1 DFQATT, CDR2 SNEGSKA (reference sequence). Here the CDR3 DNA reads TGCAGTGCTAGCGCTGGAAACACCATATATTTT. Translated, it gives CSASAGNTIYF.

The V gene is TRBV7-8, the J gene TRBJ2-3, with no clear D. V lost 2 bases and J lost 3, with 9 bases in between. Germline V CDR1 and CDR2: SGHVS, FQNEAQ. This CDR3 contains 14 residues. DNA of the CDR3: TGTGCCAGCAGCTTAAGGAGATTTACAGATACGCAGTATTTT. This encodes CASSLRRFTDTQYF.